The 26 T cell receptor beta chains below come from one sample, sequenced in a study of CD8+CD57+ T cells in acquired aplastic anemia (dated by TCRdb to 2016 to 2018). This sample was sequenced with an Illumina HiSeq 2000. TCR beta VDJ combination and CDR3 sequence profiling used genomic DNA as the template. TCRdb reran the public reads through fastp at Q25 and MiXCR, keeping productive beta chains. All rows with the same CDR3 protein become a single entry with the most common DNA and genes. In all, the sample holds 200,000 to 250,000 distinct CDR3 sequences, and approximately 60% of those were seen once. The ten top clones hold roughly 50% of the sample. Expansion of CD8+CD57+ cells had been shown by flow cytometry in the patients chosen for sequencing. Sequencing was done on a sample of sorted CD4+, CD8+, or CD8+CD57+ T cells (not recorded which) from PBMCs. Every receptor here comes from a human donor with aplastic anemia.

This clonotype was found a few times. This chain links TRBV2 with TRBJ2-7; no firm D call. Trimming removed 4 bases at V and 3 bases at J, with 4 bases between. CDR1 SNHLY and CDR2 FYNNEI come from the germline V gene. The CDR3 length is 11 residues. The CDR3 bases are TGTGCCAGCAGTGCCGGCTACGAGCAGTACTTC. It encodes CASSAGYEQYF.

The rearrangement joins TRBV29-1 to TRBJ2-7, with D tentatively TRBD1 (5 bases). Per the germline V gene, CDR1 is SQVTM and CDR2 is ANQGSEA. This CDR3 contains 12 residues. The V end lost 3 bases, the J end lost 3 bases, and 9 bases lay between the germline ends. The CDR3 sequence is CSVEGQSYEQYF. CDR3 coding DNA: TGCAGCGTTGAGGGGCAGAGCTACGAGCAGTACTTC.

The chain is built from TRBV15 and TRBJ1-1; no clear D gene. The CDR3 runs to 14 residues. CDR1 is LNHNV and CDR2 is YYDKDF in the germline V gene (reference sequence). V was pared by 0 bases and J by 4 bases, with 9 bases between. CDR3 amino acids: CATSRDSGGTEAFF. The DNA of the CDR3 is TGTGCCACCAGCAGAGATAGTGGAGGCACTGAAGCTTTCTTT.

This clonotype was seen more than once but under ten times. The chain joins TRBV19 to TRBJ1-3; perhaps TRBD1 as D (6 bases). V was cut by 6 bases and J by 7 bases, with 16 bases left in between. Germline V gene lookup returns CDR1 LNHDA and CDR2 SQIVND (reference sequence). The CDR3 has 14 residues. The CDR3 loop is CASRKDRTGNTIYF. The CDR3 DNA follows: TGTGCCAGTAGGAAGGACAGAACCGGCAACACCATATATTTT.

This rearrangement joins TRBV10-1 to TRBJ2-2; either TRBD1 or TRBD2 may fit D (5 bases each). The CDR3 runs to 16 residues. Trimming stripped 8 bases from V and 2 bases from J, with 18 bases between. The germline V gene encodes CDR1 WNHNN and CDR2 SYGVQD (reference sequence). The CDR3 sequence is CASRFDGTRNTGELFF. The CDR3 bases are TGCGCCAGCCGGTTCGACGGGACGCGTAACACCGGGGAGCTGTTTTTT.

The CDR3 loop reads CASSLRQGSTYNEQFF. The CDR3, as DNA: TGTGCCAGCAGCTTAAGACAGGGGTCTACCTACAATGAGCAGTTCTTC. The chain links TRBV5-4 to TRBJ2-1, with TRBD1 matching 8 bases. This CDR3 spans 16 amino acids. The germline V gene has CDR1 SGHNT and CDR2 YYREEE (reference sequence). V shed 2 bases, J shed 2 bases, and the junction held 6 bases outside the gene matches.

This chain connects TRBV20-1 to TRBJ1-3; D gene uncertain. Trimming cost V 0 bases and J 0 bases, with 6 bases left between them. The CDR3 runs to 14 residues. Germline loops: CDR1 DFQATT, CDR2 SNEGSKA (reference sequence). For the CDR3, the DNA is TGCAGTGCTAGAGATGCTCGCTCTGGAAACACCATATATTTT. This codes for CSARDARSGNTIYF.

This clonotype is a singleton in its sample. J is TRBJ2-7 and V is TRBV20-1, with D possibly TRBD1 on 5 matching bases. Germline V gene lookup returns CDR1 DFQATT and CDR2 SNEGSKA (reference sequence). The V end lost 0 bases, the J end lost 2 bases, and 14 bases lay between the germline ends. The CDR3 is 15 residues long. CDR3 in amino acids: CSARDAGHQPYEQYF. CDR3 DNA sequence: TGCAGTGCTAGAGACGCAGGGCACCAACCCTACGAGCAGTACTTC.

Comments on this clonotype: No conserved phenylalanine or tryptophan is present at the end of the CDR3, so a read error is the likely explanation. The chain has TRBV10-3 and TRBJ2-1; maybe TRBD1 (5 bases). In germline, CDR1 is ENHRY, CDR2 SYGVKD. The ends were cut back, 4 bases at V and 3 bases at J, with 13 bases in the middle. This CDR3 is built from 15 residues. This chain's CDR3 is CAISAKGALYNEQFS. DNA of the CDR3: TGTGCCATCAGTGCTAAAGGGGCCCTCTACAATGAGCAGTTCTCC.

This clonotype was seen once. The V gene is TRBV7-9, the J gene TRBJ2-3, with D hard to call. This CDR3 contains 16 residues. With 2 bases removed from V and 1 base from J, the gap between germline ends came to 13 bases. The germline gives CDR1 SEHNR, CDR2 FQNEAQ (reference sequence). CDR3 DNA sequence: TGTGCCAGCAGCTTAACAGTCGGCTCCGGCACAGATACGCAGTATTTT. It codes for CASSLTVGSGTDTQYF.

This clonotype was recorded a few times. The J gene is TRBJ2-7, the V gene TRBV7-6; unclear D gene. Trimming pared 0 bases from V and 2 bases from J, leaving 11 bases between. The CDR3 has 15 residues. Germline lookup yields CDR1 SGHVS and CDR2 FNYEAQ. The CDR3 loop is CASSLAPSETYEQYF. CDR3 nucleotide sequence: TGTGCCAGCAGCTTAGCCCCTTCCGAAACCTACGAGCAGTACTTC.

This chain joins TRBV7-9 and TRBJ1-3, with D unclear. CDR3 length: 16 residues. Germline V gives CDR1 SEHNR, CDR2 FQNEAQ (reference sequence). V gave up 5 bases and J gave up 0 bases, with 14 bases separating them. The CDR3 spells CASSRMLTDSGNTIYF. In nucleotides, the CDR3 is TGTGCCAGCAGCCGCATGCTGACGGACTCTGGAAACACCATATATTTT. The variable domain in full, with the rest retrieved from reference TRBV7-9 and TRBJ1-3, is DTGVSQNPRHKITKRGQNVTFRCDPISEHNRLYWYRQTLGQGPEFLTYFQNEAQLEKSRLLSDRFSAERPKGSFSTLEIQRTEQGDSAMYLCASSRMLTDSGNTIYFGEGSWLTVV.

This chain uses TRBV25-1 with TRBJ1-4; weak D call: TRBD1 (5 bases). The CDR3 is 15 residues long. CDR1 and CDR2 from the germline V gene are MGHDK and SYGVNS. Trimming left V 4 bases short and J 0 bases short, with 9 bases between. The CDR3 DNA reads TGTGCCAGCAGTGGGAGAGGGGCAACTAATGAAAAACTGTTTTTT. Translation gives CASSGRGATNEKLFF.

This clonotype was observed many times. The gene calls are TRBV25-1 and TRBJ2-5, with D unresolved. The CDR3 is 15 amino acids. Trimming took 0 bases from V and 0 from J, leaving 8 bases between them. The V gene's germline CDR1 is MGHDK and CDR2 SYGVNS. CDR3 loop: CASSEYTADQETQYF. For the CDR3, the DNA is TGTGCCAGCAGTGAATATACGGCAGACCAAGAGACCCAGTACTTC.

The CDR3 DNA follows: TGTGCCAGCAGCTTAGCGGGAGTCTACAATGAGCAGTTCTTC. Its translation is CASSLAGVYNEQFF. V usage is TRBV7-7 and J usage is TRBJ2-1; D might be TRBD2 (5 bases). The V and J ends lost 0 bases and 3 bases respectively, with 6 bases between them. Germline V gives CDR1 SSHAT, CDR2 FNYEAQ (reference sequence). The CDR3 runs to 14 residues.

The V call is TRBV29-1, the J call TRBJ2-1, with D perhaps TRBD1 (6 bases). The ends were cut back, 3 bases at V and 5 bases at J, with 14 bases in the middle. In germline, CDR1 is SQVTM, CDR2 ANQGSEA. This CDR3 spans 14 amino acids. CDR3 loop: CSVDPPGQNNEQFF. The CDR3 DNA reads TGCAGCGTTGACCCACCCGGACAGAACAATGAGCAGTTCTTC.

The chain carries TRBV5-1 and TRBJ2-2, with TRBD1 matching over 10 bases. Unmatched junction bases numbered 6, after V lost 5 bases and J lost 2 bases. The germline CDR1 and CDR2 sequences are SGHRS and YFSETQ. This CDR3 spans 16 amino acids. The CDR3 coding sequence is TGCGCCAGCAGGTCCGGACAGGGGGGAAACACCGGGGAGCTGTTTTTT. This translates into CASRSGQGGNTGELFF.

Concerning this clonotype: A much more abundant neighbour one base away suggests this may be a read error. The chain combines TRBV4-1 with TRBJ2-7; D possibly corresponds to TRBD2 (6 bases). CDR1 is MGHRA and CDR2 is YSYEKL in the germline V gene. This CDR3 spans 14 amino acids. Trimming took off 0 bases at V and 2 bases at J, with 8 bases between the two ends. In nucleotides, the CDR3 is TGCGCCAGCAGCCAAGATGCGGGAACCTACGAGCAGTACTTC. Amino acid sequence: CASSQDAGTYEQYF.

J is TRBJ1-5 and V is TRBV7-9; D not certain. CDR3 length: 14 amino acids. Trimming stripped 6 bases from V and 2 bases from J, with 11 bases between. Per germline, CDR1 SEHNR and CDR2 FQNEAQ (reference sequence). DNA of the CDR3: TGTGCCAGCAGTGGGTTGACCGGCAATCAGCCCCAGCATTTT. Translation: CASSGLTGNQPQHF.

The V and J genes are TRBV12-3 or TRBV12-4 and TRBJ1-6; D is possibly TRBD1 (6 bases). CDR3 length equals 14 residues. V shed 5 bases and J shed 6 bases, with 11 bases lying between them. The CDR3 coding sequence is TGTGCCAGCAGTCCTGACAGGATTAATTCACCCCTCCACTTT. The encoded protein is CASSPDRINSPLHF.

V is TRBV9 and J is TRBJ1-2, with D maybe TRBD1 (5 bases). This CDR3 has 15 residues. Trimming took off 1 base at V and 1 base at J, with 11 bases between the two ends. The germline V gene encodes CDR1 SGDLS and CDR2 YYNGEE. The CDR3 sequence: CASSVQGVGNYGYTF. The CDR3 bases are TGTGCCAGCAGCGTACAGGGCGTCGGTAACTATGGCTACACCTTC.

The chain recombines TRBV20-1 with TRBJ2-7; TRBD1 agrees at 7 bases. Germline trimming cut 5 bases from V and 5 bases from J; bases unmatched to any gene: 15. The CDR3 has 15 residues. Germline-derived CDR1 and CDR2 are DFQATT and SNEGSKA (reference sequence). CDR3 in DNA: TGCAGTGCTCCAGAGTTGAGGGGGCCTGGAGACGAGCAGTACTTC. Its translation is CSAPELRGPGDEQYF.

In this sample, this clonotype turned up once. The junction departs from the called germline gene at one end, perhaps through a read error. This chain uses TRBV24-1 with TRBJ1-2, with D unclear. The CDR3 loop spans 14 amino acids. Germline CDR1 KGHDR, CDR2 SFDVKD. As DNA, the CDR3 is TGTGCCACCAGTGGACGGGGAATGGACTATGGCTGCACCTTC. This sequence encodes CATSGRGMDYGCTF.

The genes are TRBV4-1 and TRBJ1-2; the match to TRBD1 covers 7 bases. Per germline, CDR1 MGHRA and CDR2 YSYEKL. J gave up 6 bases and V 0 bases, and 10 bases lay outside the gene matches. The length of the CDR3 is 16 residues. The CDR3 nucleotides read TGCGCCAGCAGCCAAGAGAGGGACAGCTTTGCTCATGGCTACACCTTC. This translates into CASSQERDSFAHGYTF.

A few counts support this clonotype. V gene TRBV10-3 combines with J gene TRBJ2-2; possible D gene TRBD2, 6 bases. The V gene lost 8 bases and the J gene lost 3 bases, with 13 bases spanning the gap. The CDR3 has 14 amino acids. In germline, CDR1 is ENHRY, CDR2 SYGVKD. CDR3 sequence (DNA): TGTGCCATCGGAGGGTTACACGACACCGGGGAGCTGTTTTTT. Translation: CAIGGLHDTGELFF.

The V gene is TRBV10-3, the J gene TRBJ2-3, with TRBD2 matching 13 bases. This CDR3 region has 16 residues. CDR1 is ENHRY and CDR2 is SYGVKD in the germline V gene. Trimming cost V 4 bases and J 0 bases; bases outside gene matches: 1. Here the CDR3 DNA reads TGTGCCATCAGTGGGACTAGCGGGGGAAGCACAGATACGCAGTATTTT. Protein: CAISGTSGGSTDTQYF.